What follows is one T cell receptor beta chain and its context. Antigen specificity is unknown. The PCR contained 60 Vbeta and 13 Jbeta primers. Libraries were prepared by immunoSEQ multiplex PCR; TCRdb keeps only in-frame clonotypes and omits some of them. The sample has approximately 88,000 clones; 50% to 80% are singletons. There are 11 residues in the CDR3. Germline V gives CDR1 SQVTM, CDR2 ANQGSEA. The data derive from a study of cytomegalovirus exposure and HLA in healthy donors. Regarding the study as a whole: Per a later analysis, HLA-associated TCR beta chains showed more clonal expansion than other, equally common TCR beta chains.

This sequence originates from a man in his 60s in good health and CMV-seronegative. The V gene is TRBV29-1, the J gene TRBJ2-5, with D unclear. The J call may be incorrect, as the DNA end agrees better with TRBJ2-7. Sequencing was performed on PBMCs. In nucleotides, the CDR3 is TGCAGCGTTAGTGGTGCCTACGAGCAGTACTTC. This sequence encodes CSVSGAYEQYF.